This note documents a single T cell receptor beta chain sequence. Antigen unknown. These data belong to a study of cytomegalovirus exposure and HLA in healthy donors. A multiplex PCR was run with 60 Vbeta primers and 13 Jbeta primers. Sequenced by immunoSEQ multiplex PCR; TCRdb stores in-frame clones only, minus some. Among 90,000 to 140,000 clones, 76% were seen once, and the ten largest hold about 7.5%. Study-level findings and limits: One variant, a missense change in DCLRE1C, was linked in a later analysis to TCR beta V- and J-gene trimming. Most TCR sequences were seen very rarely across donors, but some public TCRs occurred in many.

The TCR was taken from a man in his forties in good health and CMV-seropositive. The source material was PBMCs.

CDR3 sequence: CASSLSGGGGTEAFF. The CDR3 bases are TGTGCCAGCAGTTTATCGGGGGGAGGGGGCACTGAAGCTTTCTTT. The V call is TRBV27, the J call TRBJ1-1; D may be TRBD1 (6 bases). Germline lookup yields CDR1 MNHEY and CDR2 SMNVEV (reference sequence). The CDR3 consists of 15 residues. V was clipped by 0 bases and J by 4 bases, with 12 bases between them.